Listed below are T cell receptor beta chains from one sample, sequenced in a study of OX40 agonist ivuxolimab in advanced cancers. Measured with immunoSEQ multiplex PCR; TCRdb has only the in-frame clones, and not every one. The data show over 80,000 clones, with less than 85% seen just once and 5.5% held by the top ten. Material: CD4+ or CD8+ T cells sorted from blood, obtained in a trial of the OX40 agonist ivuxolimab. The origin of the receptors is an adult with an advanced solid tumor such as melanoma, head and neck, liver or kidney cancer. The CDR3 runs from the conserved cysteine through the conserved F or W. The D gene is left open where the match is weak. Rows may omit the clone size; those that give it use once, few, many or a size class.

clone_size,j_call,v_call,d_call,cdr3_nt,cdr3_aa
-,TRBJ2-4,TRBV14,-,TGTGCCAGCAGCCAAGGGTACTCAGGGGGGAATCTAGCCAAAAACATTCAGTACTTC,CASSQGYSGGNLAKNIQYF
-,TRBJ1-2,TRBV5-1,-,TGCGCCAGCAGAGTCCAGGGTTCCGGTAACTATGGCTACACCTTC,CASRVQGSGNYGYTF
few,TRBJ2-3,TRBV18,-,TGTGCCAGCTCAAATCCAGATACGCAGTATTTT,CASSNPDTQYF
-,TRBJ1-3,TRBV5-1,-,TGCGCCAGCAGCTTCTCTAGTTTGCCCGGAAACACCATATATTTT,CASSFSSLPGNTIYF
-,TRBJ2-2,TRBV9,-,TGTGCCAGCAGCGTAGAAGCACTTCACGGGGAGCTGTTTTTT,CASSVEALHGELFF
once,TRBJ2-7,TRBV7-9,-,TGTGCCAGCAGCTTGGTCCAATCCTACGAGCAGTACTTC,CASSLVQSYEQYF
-,TRBJ1-1,TRBV18,-,TGTGCCAGCTCACCGGACGGATTGAACACTGAAGCTTTCTTT,CASSPDGLNTEAFF
-,TRBJ2-7,TRBV7-6,-,TGTGCCAGCAGCTTAGGGTCCGGGAGTGTCTACGAGCAGTACTTC,CASSLGSGSVYEQYF
-,TRBJ2-2,TRBV7-2,-,TGTGCCAGCAGCTTAGCAGGGGTTACCGGGGAGCTGTTTTTT,CASSLAGVTGELFF
-,TRBJ2-2,TRBV15,TRBD2,TGTGCCACCAGCAGAAGACTAGCGGGGAGTTCGAACACCGGGGAGCTGTTTTTT,CATSRRLAGSSNTGELFF
-,TRBJ2-3,TRBV5-6,-,TGTGCCAGCAGCTTACTGGAACGAAGCACAGATACGCAGTATTTT,CASSLLERSTDTQYF
-,TRBJ1-4,TRBV7-2,TRBD1,TGTGCCAGCAGCTTTGGACAGGGTTATGAAAAACTGTTTTTT,CASSFGQGYEKLFF
-,TRBJ1-6,TRBV4-3,-,TGCGCCAGCAGCCAAGGCCGCACCTATAATTCACCCCTCCACTTT,CASSQGRTYNSPLHF
-,TRBJ2-7,TRBV6-5,-,TGTGCCACCAACCCTTCGGACAGATCCTACGAGCAGTACTTC,CATNPSDRSYEQYF